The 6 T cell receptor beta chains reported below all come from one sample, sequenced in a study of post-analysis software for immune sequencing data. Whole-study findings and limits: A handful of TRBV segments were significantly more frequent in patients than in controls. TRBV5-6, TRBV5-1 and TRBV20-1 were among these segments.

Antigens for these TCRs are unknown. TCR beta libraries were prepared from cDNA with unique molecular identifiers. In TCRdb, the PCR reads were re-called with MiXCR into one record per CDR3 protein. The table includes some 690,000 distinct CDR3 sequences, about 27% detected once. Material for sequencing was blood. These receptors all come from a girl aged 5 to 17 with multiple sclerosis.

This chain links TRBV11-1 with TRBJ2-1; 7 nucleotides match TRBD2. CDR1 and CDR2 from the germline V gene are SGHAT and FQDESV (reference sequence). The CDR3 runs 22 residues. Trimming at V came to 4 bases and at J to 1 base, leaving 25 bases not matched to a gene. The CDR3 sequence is CASSSIRERGRATGSSYNEQFF. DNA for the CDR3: TGTGCCAGCAGCTCAATTAGGGAGCGGGGCCGGGCCACCGGGAGTTCCTACAATGAGCAGTTCTTC.

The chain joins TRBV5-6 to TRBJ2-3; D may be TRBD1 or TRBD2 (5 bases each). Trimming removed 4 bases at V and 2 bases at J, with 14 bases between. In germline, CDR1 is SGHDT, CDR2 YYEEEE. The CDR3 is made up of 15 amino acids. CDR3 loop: CASSRTGTITDTQYF. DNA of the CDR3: TGTGCCAGCAGCAGAACCGGGACCATCACAGATACGCAGTATTTT.

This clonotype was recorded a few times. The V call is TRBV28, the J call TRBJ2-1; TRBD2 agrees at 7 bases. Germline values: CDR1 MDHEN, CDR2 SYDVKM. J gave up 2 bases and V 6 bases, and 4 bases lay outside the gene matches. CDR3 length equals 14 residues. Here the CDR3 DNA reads TGTGCCAGCAGGCCTGGGGGGGCCTACAATGAGCAGTTCTTC. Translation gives CASRPGGAYNEQFF.

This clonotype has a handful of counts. Here the CDR3 reads CASSLLTGRADTQYF. The CDR3 bases are TGTGCCAGCAGCTTGTTGACAGGGAGGGCAGATACGCAGTATTTT. The chain joins TRBV5-5 to TRBJ2-3, with D possibly being TRBD1 or TRBD2 (7 bases each). The CDR3 totals 15 residues. V was shortened by 1 base and J by 4 bases, with 13 bases between the two germline ends. The V gene's germline CDR1 is SGHKS and CDR2 YYEKEE (reference sequence).

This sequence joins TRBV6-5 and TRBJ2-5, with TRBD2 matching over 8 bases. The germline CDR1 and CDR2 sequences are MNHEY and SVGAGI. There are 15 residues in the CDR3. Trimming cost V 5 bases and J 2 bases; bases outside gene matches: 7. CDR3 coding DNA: TGTGCCAGCAGTCGGGGGGGGCAGCTACAAGAGACCCAGTACTTC. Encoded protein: CASSRGGQLQETQYF.

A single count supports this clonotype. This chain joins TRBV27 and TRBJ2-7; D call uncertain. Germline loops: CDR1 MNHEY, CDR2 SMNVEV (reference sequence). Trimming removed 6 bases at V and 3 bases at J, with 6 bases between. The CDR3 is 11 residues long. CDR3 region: CASRTIYEQYF. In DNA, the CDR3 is TGTGCCAGCAGGACGATCTACGAGCAGTACTTC.